These 25 T cell receptor beta chains were sequenced from one sample in a study of blood T cell repertoires in COVID-19 (dated by TCRdb to 2018 to 2020). The library was produced with the immunoSEQ multiplex PCR assay. TCRdb took this table from immuneACCESS and kept in-frame rearrangements with V and J called. Such tables lack part of the clones; where checked against another copy, unresolved V genes explain under half of the gap, and the rest is unexplained. This sample lists 88,000 or so clones; roughly 80% were detected once. The ten biggest clones cover about 4.3% of the sample. Material: peripheral blood. The source is a man aged 55 to 70 with acute or convalescent COVID-19.

V and J are TRBV2 and TRBJ1-2; D remains ambiguous. This CDR3 is 15 amino acids long. V was shortened by 6 bases and J by 6 bases, with 20 bases between the two germline ends. Looked up from germline, CDR1 is SNHLY and CDR2 is FYNNEI. CDR3 region: CASRRGYSSGDGYTF. CDR3 sequence (DNA): TGTGCCAGCAGACGGGGATACAGTAGTGGGGATGGCTACACCTTC.

The V call is TRBV9, the J call TRBJ2-1; TRBD2 agrees at 12 bases. The V gene's germline CDR1 is SGDLS and CDR2 YYNGEE. This CDR3 has 15 amino acids. The junction had 3 bases not matched to a gene; V was cut back by 0 bases and J by 8 bases. The CDR3 bases are TGTGCCAGCAGCGTAGATCCTAGCGGGAGGGATGAGCAGTTCTTC. Its translation: CASSVDPSGRDEQFF. The variable domain in full, completed from reference TRBV9 and TRBJ2-1, reads DSGVTQTPKHLITATGQRVTLRCSPRSGDLSVYWYQQSLDQGLQFLIQYYNGEERAKGNILERFSAQQFPDLHSELNLSSLELGDSALYFCASSVDPSGRDEQFFGPGTRLTVL.

This chain joins TRBV4-3 and TRBJ1-2, with D perhaps TRBD1 (5 bases). The CDR3 runs 16 residues. Germline assignment: CDR1 LGHNA and CDR2 YSLEER. V lost 0 bases to trimming and J lost 1 base, with 12 bases between them. The CDR3 region has the DNA TGCGCCAGCAGCCAAGAGGGGGGGGTTTTTAACTATGGCTACACCTTC. It translates to CASSQEGGVFNYGYTF.

The chain recombines TRBV5-4 with TRBJ1-2; 7 nucleotides line up with TRBD1. Trimming at V came to 4 bases and at J to 8 bases, leaving 5 bases not matched to a gene. Germline-derived CDR1 and CDR2 are SGHNT and YYREEE (reference sequence). The CDR3 length is 12 residues. In DNA form, the CDR3 reads TGTGCCAGCAGCAAGGACAGGATGGGCTACACCTTC. Translated, it gives CASSKDRMGYTF. The whole variable domain, remainder taken from reference TRBV5-4 and TRBJ1-2, is ETGVTQSPTHLIKTRGQQVTLRCSSQSGHNTVSWYQQALGQGPQFIFQYYREEENGRGNFPPRFSGLQFPNYSSELNVNALELDDSALYLCASSKDRMGYTFGSGTRLTVV.

This chain joins TRBV7-6 and TRBJ2-7; 7 nucleotides line up with TRBD1. The germline V gene encodes CDR1 SGHVS and CDR2 FNYEAQ. The length of the CDR3 is 15 residues. Trimming cost V 0 bases and J 3 bases; bases outside gene matches: 5. CDR3: CASSLAQGGRYEQYF. DNA for the CDR3: TGTGCCAGCAGCTTAGCGCAAGGGGGCCGCTACGAGCAGTACTTC.

The genes are TRBV28 and TRBJ1-2, with 9 bases matching TRBD1. Germline trimming cut 6 bases from V and 7 bases from J; bases unmatched to any gene: 12. The CDR3 runs 15 residues. The germline CDR1 and CDR2 sequences are MDHEN and SYDVKM. CDR3 residues: CASRGRDRVISGYTF. In nucleotides, the CDR3 is TGTGCCAGCAGGGGGCGGGACAGGGTCATTAGTGGCTACACCTTC.

The chain recombines TRBV11-2 with TRBJ2-7, with TRBD1 as a possible D gene (6 bases). The CDR3 has 19 residues. The germline V gene encodes CDR1 SGHAT and CDR2 FQNNGV. Trimming took 4 bases from V and 1 from J, leaving 26 bases between them. CDR3 sequence: CASSSPYVVRGRPSYEQYF. The DNA of the CDR3 is TGTGCCAGCAGCTCCCCATACGTAGTCAGGGGCCGTCCGTCCTACGAGCAGTACTTC.

The chain joins TRBV11-3 to TRBJ2-3; D gene uncertain. This CDR3 is built from 14 residues. The germline CDR1 and CDR2 sequences are SGHNT and YENEEA. Trimming took off 7 bases at V and 0 bases at J, with 11 bases between the two ends. The CDR3: CASTLYSSTDTQYF. The CDR3, as DNA: TGTGCCAGCACCCTATACAGTAGCACAGATACGCAGTATTTT.

The gene calls are TRBV11-2 and TRBJ2-1; 12 bases agree with TRBD2. This CDR3 contains 15 residues. V shed 5 bases, J shed 6 bases, and the junction held 5 bases outside the gene matches. CDR1 is SGHAT and CDR2 is FQNNGV in the germline V gene. CDR3 bases: TGTGCCAGCAGCCAACTAGCGGGAGGTGTCAATGAGCAGTTCTTC. This translates into CASSQLAGGVNEQFF. Looking up the rest from reference TRBV11-2 and TRBJ2-1 gives the full variable domain: EAGVAQSPRYKIIEKRQSVAFWCNPISGHATLYWYQQILGQGPKLLIQFQNNGVVDDSQLPKDRFSAERLKGVDSTLKIQPAKLEDSAVYLCASSQLAGGVNEQFFGPGTRLTVL.

The J gene is TRBJ1-6, the V gene TRBV19, with a weak D call TRBD1 (6 bases). Germline V gene lookup returns CDR1 LNHDA and CDR2 SQIVND (reference sequence). The CDR3 runs 14 residues. Between the trimmed V and J ends, which lost 9 bases and 12 bases, there was a span of 21 bases. CDR3 sequence reads: CASTPTGGLGPLHF. CDR3 in DNA: TGTGCCAGCACCCCCACTGGGGGCCTAGGACCCCTCCACTTT.

This chain links TRBV5-1 with TRBJ2-5; possibly TRBD1 for D (6 bases). Germline V gene data show CDR1 as SGHRS and CDR2 as YFSETQ. V was shortened by 2 bases and J by 1 base, with 12 bases between the two germline ends. CDR3 length: 15 residues. The chain's CDR3 is CASSFPRGTQETQYF. In DNA form, the CDR3 reads TGCGCCAGCAGCTTCCCCAGGGGTACCCAAGAGACCCAGTACTTC.

CDR3 protein: CASSFIVGGRPSGYTF. The CDR3 DNA follows: TGTGCCAGCAGTTTCATCGTCGGGGGACGCCCTTCAGGCTACACCTTC. The V and J genes are TRBV28 and TRBJ1-2; possibly TRBD1 for D (5 bases). Germline CDR1 and CDR2: MDHEN and SYDVKM. The CDR3 runs 16 residues. Trimming removed 3 bases from V and 8 bases from J, with 22 bases in between.

The chain joins TRBV19 to TRBJ1-4; D ambiguous. V lost 5 bases and J 7 bases, leaving 11 bases between the germline ends. Germline V CDR1 and CDR2: LNHDA, SQIVND (reference sequence). This CDR3 spans 13 amino acids. The CDR3 DNA is TGTGCCAGTAGTCCGAGGGAGGTTGAAAAACTGTTTTTT. This codes for CASSPREVEKLFF.

This clone occurred a few times. V usage is TRBV18 and J usage is TRBJ2-7; 8 nucleotides match TRBD2. Unmatched junction bases numbered 4, after V lost 6 bases and J lost 3 bases. The V gene's germline CDR1 is KGHSH and CDR2 LQKENI. CDR3 length equals 13 residues. The CDR3 region has the DNA TGTGCCAGCTCGCTGGGACTAGACTACGAGCAGTACTTC. This translates into CASSLGLDYEQYF.

The rearrangement links TRBV7-2 to TRBJ2-1; 8 nucleotides match TRBD2. This CDR3 region has 18 residues. The J segment lost 3 bases and the V segment lost 2 bases, leaving 12 bases of the junction unmatched. Germline lookup yields CDR1 SGHTA and CDR2 FQGNSA. The CDR3 DNA is TGTGCCAGCAGCTTACGGTCCAACAGGCTAGCGGGCTACAATGAGCAGTTCTTC. It is translated as CASSLRSNRLAGYNEQFF.

The chain uses TRBV7-2 and TRBJ2-5; TRBD2 matches at 7 bases. This CDR3 region has 16 residues. V lost 4 bases, J lost 5 bases, and 13 bases stayed unmatched. Germline-derived CDR1 and CDR2 are SGHTA and FQGNSA. The CDR3 DNA follows: TGTGCCAGCAGCTGGGAGTCTAGCGGACTTGGGGAGACCCAGTACTTC. Protein: CASSWESSGLGETQYF.

The chain uses TRBV19 and TRBJ1-1; unclear D gene. CDR3 length: 14 amino acids. The germline V gene encodes CDR1 LNHDA and CDR2 SQIVND (reference sequence). Trimming removed 5 bases at V and 1 base at J, with 11 bases between. The DNA of the CDR3 is TGTGCCAGTAGTCTCGGGAAGGAGAACACTGAAGCTTTCTTT. This gives the protein CASSLGKENTEAFF. The whole variable domain, filled in from reference TRBV19 and TRBJ1-1, reads DGGITQSPKYLFRKEGQNVTLSCEQNLNHDAMYWYRQDPGQGLRLIYYSQIVNDFQKGDIAEGYSVSREKKESFPLTVTSAQKNPTAFYLCASSLGKENTEAFFGQGTRLTVV.

This clone is termed medium-sized (0.01 to 0.1%). The chain joins TRBV6-5 to TRBJ2-3; 9 nucleotides align to TRBD1. Per the germline V gene, CDR1 is MNHEY and CDR2 is SVGAGI. Trimming at V came to 8 bases and at J to 6 bases, leaving 9 bases not matched to a gene. The CDR3 runs to 14 residues. DNA of the CDR3: TGTGCCAGCCATCACAGGGGGCGTAGGGATACGCAGTATTTT. As protein: CASHHRGRRDTQYF.

The chain carries TRBV30 and TRBJ1-1; a weak D match, TRBD1 (5 bases). The V and J ends lost 5 bases and 5 bases respectively, with 24 bases between them. CDR3 size: 16 residues. Germline V gene lookup returns CDR1 GTSNPN and CDR2 SVGIG (reference sequence). CDR3 DNA sequence: TGTGCCTGGCGTCGAAAACCCCAGGGAGGTGGGACTGAAGCTTTCTTT. Its translation: CAWRRKPQGGGTEAFF. The complete variable domain, with remaining parts taken from reference TRBV30 and TRBJ1-1, reads SQTIHQWPATLVQPVGSPLSLECTVEGTSNPNLYWYRQAAGRGLQLLFYSVGIGQISSEVPQNLSASRPQDRQFILSSKKLLLSDSGFYLCAWRRKPQGGGTEAFFGQGTRLTVV.

V usage is TRBV10-3 and J usage is TRBJ1-4, with a tentative D call TRBD1 (5 bases). The V end was cut by 6 bases, the J end by 0 bases, with 8 bases between. The CDR3 has 14 residues. The germline gives CDR1 ENHRY, CDR2 SYGVKD. CDR3 amino acids: CAIRDTTTNEKLFF. As DNA, the CDR3 is TGTGCCATCAGGGACACTACAACTAATGAAAAACTGTTTTTT.

This clone appeared many times. V usage is TRBV9 and J usage is TRBJ2-7, with D possibly being TRBD2 (6 bases). The CDR3 contains 13 residues. Trimming removed 0 bases at V and 6 bases at J, with 10 bases between. Looked up from germline, CDR1 is SGDLS and CDR2 is YYNGEE. CDR3 sequence (DNA): TGTGCCAGCAGCGTAGTGGGAGGAGGCGAGCAGTACTTC. This codes for CASSVVGGGEQYF.

This chain uses TRBV2 with TRBJ1-1, with 10 bases fitting TRBD1. The trim removed 4 bases at V and 6 bases at J, leaving 8 bases unmatched. The CDR3 spans 15 residues. The germline V gene has CDR1 SNHLY and CDR2 FYNNEI. Written as DNA, the CDR3 is TGTGCCAGCAGTGGTGACAGGGGGCCCGGCTCTGAAGCTTTCTTT. This codes for CASSGDRGPGSEAFF.

J is TRBJ1-2 and V is TRBV7-9; maybe TRBD1 (5 bases). This CDR3 comprises 14 residues. V lost 0 bases and J 8 bases, leaving 13 bases between the germline ends. Germline assignment: CDR1 SEHNR and CDR2 FQNEAQ (reference sequence). The CDR3 spells CASSLATDSAGYTF. Written as DNA, the CDR3 is TGTGCCAGCAGCTTAGCTACCGACAGTGCCGGCTACACCTTC. Filled out from reference TRBV7-9 and TRBJ1-2, the complete variable domain reads DTGVSQNPRHKITKRGQNVTFRCDPISEHNRLYWYRQTLGQGPEFLTYFQNEAQLEKSRLLSDRFSAERPKGSFSTLEIQRTEQGDSAMYLCASSLATDSAGYTFGSGTRLTVV.

This clone has more than one count but fewer than ten. The J gene is TRBJ1-3, the V gene TRBV24-1, with no clear D. Germline V gives CDR1 KGHDR, CDR2 SFDVKD. The CDR3 is 16 amino acids. With 5 bases removed from V and 2 bases from J, the gap between germline ends came to 15 bases. CDR3 region: CATSVIVSSPGNTIYF. CDR3 DNA: TGTGCCACCAGTGTGATAGTGTCCTCCCCTGGAAACACCATATATTTT.

The chain has TRBV6-5 and TRBJ2-1; 10 nucleotides match TRBD2. Germline V lookup: CDR1 MNHEY, CDR2 SVGAGI. This CDR3 contains 14 residues. Germline trimming cut 2 bases from V and 8 bases from J; bases unmatched to any gene: 3. The CDR3 region is CASSYERGGYEQFF. CDR3 nucleotide sequence: TGTGCCAGCAGTTACGAGCGGGGGGGATATGAGCAGTTCTTC.